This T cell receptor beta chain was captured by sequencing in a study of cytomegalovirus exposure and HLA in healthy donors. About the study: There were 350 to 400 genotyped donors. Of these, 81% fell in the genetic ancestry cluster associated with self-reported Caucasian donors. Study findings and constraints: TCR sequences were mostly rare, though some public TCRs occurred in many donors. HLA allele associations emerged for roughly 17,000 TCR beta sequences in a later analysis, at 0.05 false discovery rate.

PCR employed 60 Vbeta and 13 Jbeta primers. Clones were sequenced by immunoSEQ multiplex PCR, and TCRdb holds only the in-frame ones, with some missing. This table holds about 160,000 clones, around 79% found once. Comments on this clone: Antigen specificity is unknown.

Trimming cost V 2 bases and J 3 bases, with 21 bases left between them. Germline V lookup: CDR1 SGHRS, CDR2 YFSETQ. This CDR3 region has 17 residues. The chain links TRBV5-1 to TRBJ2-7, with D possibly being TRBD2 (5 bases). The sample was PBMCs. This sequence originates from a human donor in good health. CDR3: CASSFSNTGNEGYEQYF. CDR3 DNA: TGCGCCAGCAGCTTTAGTAATACGGGAAACGAAGGCTACGAGCAGTACTTC.